The 2 T cell receptor beta chains given below trace back to one sample, sequenced in a study of memory CD4+ T cells and cytomegalovirus serostatus. Repertoires were generated with immunoSEQ multiplex PCR, while TCRdb's copy carries only in-frame clones and drops some. The table lists roughly 48,000 clones, around four fifths of them singletons. Single viable CD3+CD4+CD8-CD45RO+ cells were sorted as the memory CD4+ T cells. Sequencing was done on a sample of memory CD4+ T cells from blood. Source of these receptors: an adult in good health and CMV-seropositive.

The table lists this clone with a few counts. This sequence joins TRBV7-6 and TRBJ1-2; D gene uncertain. Germline V gene lookup returns CDR1 SGHVS and CDR2 FNYEAQ. This CDR3 spans 12 amino acids. V lost 0 bases, J lost 8 bases, and 7 bases lay in between. CDR3 sequence: CASSLARRGYTF. CDR3 in DNA: TGTGCCAGCAGCTTAGCGCGGAGGGGCTACACCTTC.

In DNA form, the CDR3 reads TGTGCCAGCAGTCCCGGACTAGCCGGCGCCAAAAACATTCAGTACTTC. This translates into CASSPGLAGAKNIQYF. The rearrangement links TRBV28 to TRBJ2-4; 8 bases agree with TRBD2. Trimming at V came to 5 bases and at J to 1 base, leaving 7 bases not matched to a gene. The length of the CDR3 is 16 residues. Germline CDR1 is MDHEN and CDR2 is SYDVKM.